This T cell receptor (beta chain) was retrieved from a study of T cells in Graves' hyperthyroidism and ophthalmopathy. Whole-study context: It was at initial diagnosis, before any treatment, that peripheral blood was collected.

A single count supports this clonotype. The CDR3 does not close with the conserved phenylalanine or tryptophan, likely indicating a read error. This CDR3 has 11 residues. Amplified regions were TCR beta CDR3 sequences from RNA transcripts. The primer set for the first-round RT-PCR of the TCR CDR3 was HTBI. TCRdb re-called the multiplex PCR reads with MiXCR, one entry per CDR3 protein. Of around 25,000 distinct CDR3 sequences listed, less than 65% were seen once; the top ten hold around 23%. From 10 ml of fresh peripheral blood, PBMCs were isolated. The V and J genes are TRBV12-3 or TRBV12-4 and TRBJ2-3, with D perhaps matching TRBD1 (5 bases). The specimen was blood. The TCR was taken from a woman between 40 and 50 years old with Graves' hyperthyroidism that later progressed to Graves' ophthalmopathy. The CDR3 here is CASSQTVTQYL. The DNA for the CDR3 is TGTGCCAGCAGCCAGACAGTTACGCAGTATTTG.